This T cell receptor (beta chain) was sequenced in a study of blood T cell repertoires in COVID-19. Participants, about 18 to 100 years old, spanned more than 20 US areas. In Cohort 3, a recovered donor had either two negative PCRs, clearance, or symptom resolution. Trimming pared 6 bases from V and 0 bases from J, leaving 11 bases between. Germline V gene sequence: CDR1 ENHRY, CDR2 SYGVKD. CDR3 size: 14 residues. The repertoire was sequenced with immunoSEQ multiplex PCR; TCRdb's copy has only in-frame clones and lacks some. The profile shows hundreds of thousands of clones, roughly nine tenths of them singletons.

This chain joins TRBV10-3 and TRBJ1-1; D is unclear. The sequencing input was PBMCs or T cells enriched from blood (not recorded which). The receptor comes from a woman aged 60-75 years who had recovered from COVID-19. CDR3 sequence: CAISRTGMNTEAFF. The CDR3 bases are TGTGCCATCAGCCGGACGGGGATGAACACTGAAGCTTTCTTT.